This is a list of T cell receptor beta chains from one sample in a study of technical replicates of blood from a few donors. Sequenced by immunoSEQ multiplex PCR; TCRdb stores in-frame clones only, minus some. The sample contains some 70,000 clones, about 97% of which appear only once. Sequenced input: T cells isolated from PBMCs. The receptors were sampled from a human donor in good health. CDR3s include the opening cysteine and the closing phenylalanine or tryptophan. A D gene is named only where the DNA matches it firmly. The size field is filled for only some rows; it gives once, few, many or a size class.

j_call clone_size d_call v_call cdr3_nt cdr3_aa
TRBJ1-1 NA NA TRBV4-1 TGCGCCAGCAGCCACCCCGTGGAGAAAGCTTTCTTT CASSHPVEKAFF
TRBJ2-2 once TRBD1 TRBV7-7 TGTGCCAGCAGCTCTGACAGGGCGGGGGAGCTGTTTTTT CASSSDRAGELFF
TRBJ2-3 NA NA TRBV5-6 TGTGCCAGCAGCTTGGTATCAGGGGTGGCAGATACGCAGTATTTT CASSLVSGVADTQYF
TRBJ1-1 NA NA TRBV28 TGTGCCAGCAGTCAAGGCCTTACAGGGACTAAAGATGGCACTGAAGCTTTCTTT CASSQGLTGTKDGTEAFF
TRBJ2-1 NA NA TRBV6-5 TGTGCCAGCAGCCAAATTCTACCGGGGAATGAGCAGTTCTTC CASSQILPGNEQFF
TRBJ2-5 NA TRBD2 TRBV19 TGTGCCAGTAGTATAAGGGGACTAGGGGAAGAGACCCAGTACTTC CASSIRGLGEETQYF
TRBJ2-3 NA NA TRBV6-6 TGTGCCAGCAGTTACGCAGGCCCGCTAACAGATACGCAGTATTTT CASSYAGPLTDTQYF
TRBJ2-3 NA NA TRBV27 TGTGCCAGCAGTTTTCTAGCGTCAGATACGCAGTATTTT CASSFLASDTQYF
TRBJ1-5 NA NA TRBV5-1 TGCGCCAGCAGCTTAGGACAGAAAGGTCAGCCCCAGCATTTT CASSLGQKGQPQHF
TRBJ1-1 NA NA TRBV28 TGTGCCAGCAGTTTGGATCAGGCCGGGGCTGAAGCTTTCTTT CASSLDQAGAEAFF
TRBJ1-5 NA NA TRBV6-1 TGTGCCAGCAGTGAAGAGGCAGGCTTTAGCAATCAGCCCCAGCATTTT CASSEEAGFSNQPQHF
TRBJ1-4 NA TRBD1 TRBV2 TGTGCCAGCGAGGGACAGCCTGGGGAAAAACTGTTTTTT CASEGQPGEKLFF
TRBJ2-5 NA NA TRBV30 TGTGCCTGGAGGGGACTCGGAGGGGCCCAGTACTTC CAWRGLGGAQYF
TRBJ2-1 NA NA TRBV4-3 TGCGCCAGCAGCCAACAAGGACAGACGAGGGATGAGCAGTTCTTC CASSQQGQTRDEQFF
TRBJ1-1 once NA TRBV6-1 TGTGCCAGCAGTTCCCCTGGACAGAGGGACACTGAAGCTTTCTTT CASSSPGQRDTEAFF
TRBJ1-5 few NA TRBV30 TGTGCCTGGAGTGATCAGACGGGGCCCCAGCATTTT CAWSDQTGPQHF
TRBJ1-5 NA NA TRBV4-1 TGCGCCAGCAGCCAAGTCGCGGGGAATCAGCCCCAGCATTTT CASSQVAGNQPQHF
TRBJ2-7 NA TRBD2 TRBV5-1 TGCGCCAGCAGCTTCAGCGGGAGCTCCTACGAGCAGTACTTC CASSFSGSSYEQYF
TRBJ2-1 NA TRBD2 TRBV27 TGTGCCAGCAGTCCCCTAGCGGGAGAGGGGAATGAGCAGTTCTTC CASSPLAGEGNEQFF
TRBJ2-5 NA NA TRBV4-1 TGCGCCAGCAGCCAATTCGCGCGTTTGCAAGAGACCCAGTACTTC CASSQFARLQETQYF
TRBJ2-7 NA TRBD2 TRBV13 TGTGCCAGCAGCTTAGAGGGACTAGCGGGGTACTTACGAGAGCAGTACTTC CASSLEGLAGYLREQYF
TRBJ2-2 NA NA TRBV5-1 TGCGCCAGCAGCTTGGTAGCGGACTTGAACACCGGGGAGCTGTTTTTT CASSLVADLNTGELFF